A selection of T cell receptor beta chains follows, all from one sample in a study of blood T cell repertoires in COVID-19. Produced via immunoSEQ multiplex PCR; TCRdb's table is partial and in-frame only. The sample carries approximately 110,000 clones, almost 90% recorded once. The specimen sequenced was peripheral blood. These receptors were taken from a woman aged 50 to 60 with active or convalescent COVID-19. Each CDR3 is given without its conserved first and last residue. Each record gives: J gene, V gene, CDR3 protein.

>TRBJ1-5|TRBV6-5
ASRRGGLDQPQH
>TRBJ1-6|TRBV19
ASSDWNSPLH
>TRBJ2-5|TRBV11-3
ASSLGSGQETQY
>TRBJ2-3|TRBV3-1/TRBV3-2
ASSQDRAGTSESTDTQY
>TRBJ2-7|TRBV6-2/TRBV6-3
ASSLSFREDEQY
>TRBJ2-1|TRBV28
ASRARLAGGPWGGNEQF
>TRBJ2-2|TRBV19
ASSRRSGELF
>TRBJ2-3|TRBV28
ASSSPAGGPGDTQY
>TRBJ1-1|TRBV29-1
SVHTDRDEAF
>TRBJ1-6|TRBV5-4
ASSSSHSNGSPLH
>TRBJ2-1|TRBV5-1
ASSLQLAGGRDEQF
>TRBJ1-1|TRBV5-1
ASSLESAGDAEAF
>TRBJ2-1|TRBV14
ASSQGRVQGYYNEQF
>TRBJ2-1|TRBV6-2/TRBV6-3
ASSYSLREHNEQF
>TRBJ2-1|TRBV10-3
AISPGTDYNEQF
>TRBJ2-1|TRBV11-3
ASSLSGPHYNEQF
>TRBJ2-3|TRBV13
ASSFPQGGSGDTQY
>TRBJ2-3|TRBV28
VAGRGTDTQY
>TRBJ2-1|TRBV3-1/TRBV3-2
ASSAGGPSYNEQF
>TRBJ2-7|TRBV5-4
ASSKATSGYEQY
>TRBJ2-4|TRBV6-5
ASNRLASNIQY
>TRBJ1-5|TRBV6-5
ASRIQGSGNQPQH